The 30 T cell receptor beta chains below come from one sample, sequenced in a study of T cells after yellow fever vaccination. MiXCR, applied by TCRdb to the 5' RACE reads, yields one record per CDR3 protein. This sample has some 600,000 distinct CDR3 sequences, with about 12% found just once. The input for sequencing was PBMCs, taken on the day of the yellow fever booster vaccination. Receptors originate from a young man who received the YFV17D yellow fever vaccine.

The chain joins TRBV5-1 to TRBJ1-3, with D maybe TRBD1 (5 bases). The CDR3 is 14 amino acids. Germline-derived CDR1 and CDR2 are SGHRS and YFSETQ. V dropped 4 bases and J dropped 0 bases, with 8 bases sitting between them. CDR3 protein: CASSAGTSGNTIYF. The CDR3 coding sequence is TGCGCCAGCAGCGCAGGGACCTCTGGAAACACCATATATTTT.

This clonotype was seen a handful of times. The chain couples TRBV15 to TRBJ2-1; 10 nucleotides match TRBD2. The germline gives CDR1 LNHNV, CDR2 YYDKDF (reference sequence). The ends lost 3 bases at V and 7 bases at J; junction bases unmatched: 9. The CDR3 length is 16 residues. In DNA, the CDR3 is TGTGCCACCAGCAGGGACGGACTAGCGGTGGGGAATGAGCAGTTCTTC. Protein: CATSRDGLAVGNEQFF. The full variable domain, completed using reference TRBV15 and TRBJ2-1, is DAMVIQNPRYQVTQFGKPVTLSCSQTLNHNVMYWYQQKSSQAPKLLFHYYDKDFNNEADTPDNFQSRRPNTSFCFLDIRSPGLGDTAMYLCATSRDGLAVGNEQFFGPGTRLTVL.

This chain uses TRBV29-1 with TRBJ2-5; D gene unclear. Trimming removed 4 bases at V and 0 bases at J, with 9 bases between. This CDR3 has 13 amino acids. The germline CDR1 and CDR2 sequences are SQVTM and ANQGSEA. The CDR3: CSVVGKYQETQYF. For the CDR3, the DNA is TGCAGCGTTGTGGGCAAGTACCAAGAGACCCAGTACTTC.

The chain joins TRBV20-1 to TRBJ1-3; weak D call: TRBD1 (5 bases). The CDR3 covers 16 residues. The germline CDR1 and CDR2 sequences are DFQATT and SNEGSKA (reference sequence). The V and J ends lost 0 bases and 0 bases respectively, with 12 bases between them. The CDR3 reads CSARDSGTFSGNTIYF. CDR3 DNA: TGCAGTGCTAGAGATTCAGGGACCTTCTCTGGAAACACCATATATTTT.

J is TRBJ2-7 and V is TRBV12-3 or TRBV12-4; 9 bases agree with TRBD1. V lost 5 bases and J lost 6; bases outside the gene matches: 11. This CDR3 spans 15 amino acids. CDR3 sequence (DNA): TGTGCCAGCAGTCCCCGACAGGGGGGTGGTTTCGAGCAGTACTTC. Protein product: CASSPRQGGGFEQYF.

This chain joins TRBV7-2 and TRBJ2-7, with TRBD2 identical over 8 bases. This CDR3 has 15 amino acids. Germline V gives CDR1 SGHTA, CDR2 FQGNSA. Trimming at V came to 0 bases and at J to 7 bases, leaving 8 bases not matched to a gene. In nucleotides, the CDR3 is TGTGCCAGCAGCTTAGCTGGCAGCGGGAGAATAGAGCAGTACTTC. Its translation: CASSLAGSGRIEQYF.

V and J are TRBV7-2 and TRBJ2-1, with D possibly TRBD2 on 6 matching bases. V gave up 5 bases and J gave up 5 bases, with 16 bases separating them. The CDR3 sequence is 15 residues long. Germline loops: CDR1 SGHTA, CDR2 FQGNSA. The CDR3: CASSPGPGDNNEQFF. In nucleotides, the CDR3 is TGTGCCAGCAGCCCAGGGCCGGGAGATAACAATGAGCAGTTCTTC.

The genes are TRBV5-5 and TRBJ2-1; either TRBD1 or TRBD2 may supply D (5 bases each). CDR3 length: 16 residues. The germline CDR1 and CDR2 sequences are SGHKS and YYEKEE (reference sequence). V was shortened by 0 bases and J by 3 bases, with 13 bases between the two germline ends. CDR3 nucleotides: TGTGCCAGCAGCTTGGAATCTGCGAGGGGCTACAATGAGCAGTTCTTC. It encodes CASSLESARGYNEQFF.

This clonotype was recorded a few times. The genes are TRBV29-1 and TRBJ2-3; D is uncertain. The CDR3 spans 12 residues. Trimming stripped 6 bases from V and 0 bases from J, with 7 bases between. CDR1 is SQVTM and CDR2 is ANQGSEA in the germline V gene. CDR3 DNA: TGCAGCGTGGGTACTAGCACAGATACGCAGTATTTT. Translation: CSVGTSTDTQYF.

This clonotype was seen a few times. This chain's CDR3 is CASSQRRIRGSKKQYF. The CDR3 DNA follows: TGCGCCAGCAGCCAACGACGCATCAGGGGAAGTAAAAAGCAGTACTTC. The chain is built from TRBV4-3 and TRBJ2-7, with D tentatively TRBD1 (6 bases). CDR1 and CDR2 from the germline V gene are LGHNA and YSLEER. This CDR3 is 16 amino acids long. V was cut by 2 bases and J by 8 bases, with 22 bases left in between.

This clonotype has more than one count but fewer than ten. The chain has TRBV7-3 and TRBJ2-7, with 9 bases matching TRBD1. This CDR3 comprises 14 residues. Per germline, CDR1 SGHTA and CDR2 FQGTGA. V dropped 5 bases and J dropped 3; count of bases not matched to a gene: 5. CDR3 protein: CASSATGGDYEQYF. The CDR3 DNA follows: TGTGCCAGCAGCGCGACAGGGGGGGACTACGAGCAGTACTTC.

The CDR3 sequence is CASSLAQGAGYTF. The CDR3 nucleotides are TGTGCCAGCAGCTTAGCCCAGGGGGCGGGCTACACCTTC. This chain connects TRBV7-9 to TRBJ1-2; the match to TRBD1 covers 8 bases. After removal of 0 bases from V and 8 bases from J, the junction contained 2 bases not matched to a gene. CDR1 and CDR2 from the germline V gene are SEHNR and FQNEAQ (reference sequence). The CDR3 covers 13 residues.

This clonotype was counted many times. The V call is TRBV19, the J call TRBJ2-4; perhaps D is TRBD1 or TRBD2 (7 bases each). V gave up 7 bases and J gave up 1 base, with 17 bases separating them. The CDR3 runs 16 residues. Germline V gene lookup returns CDR1 LNHDA and CDR2 SQIVND (reference sequence). The CDR3: CASTLGGGLAKNIQYF. As DNA, the CDR3 is TGTGCCAGTACCCTGGGAGGGGGCTTGGCCAAAAACATTCAGTACTTC. Full variable domain (remainder filled in from reference TRBV19 and TRBJ2-4): DGGITQSPKYLFRKEGQNVTLSCEQNLNHDAMYWYRQDPGQGLRLIYYSQIVNDFQKGDIAEGYSVSREKKESFPLTVTSAQKNPTAFYLCASTLGGGLAKNIQYFGAGTRLSVL.

The J gene is TRBJ2-5, the V gene TRBV5-1; 7 bases fit TRBD1. In germline, CDR1 is SGHRS, CDR2 YFSETQ. The length of the CDR3 is 15 residues. V shed 0 bases, J shed 7 bases, and the junction held 9 bases outside the gene matches. The CDR3 bases are TGCGCCAGCAGCTTGGATGGACAGGAAAAGAGGACCCAGTACTTC. Encoded protein: CASSLDGQEKRTQYF.

Regarding this clonotype: The junction departs from germline at one end; a sequencing error may be responsible. The chain joins TRBV4-2 to TRBJ2-1, with D unresolved. This CDR3 is built from 16 residues. Per the germline V gene, CDR1 is LGHNA and CDR2 is YNFKEQ. The CDR3 DNA reads as TGTGCCATCAGCCCCGAACTCCTTCGCTCCTACAATGAGCAGTTCTTC. Translated: CAISPELLRSYNEQFF.

V is TRBV9 and J is TRBJ1-2; D is ambiguous. With 5 bases removed from V and 5 bases from J, the gap between germline ends came to 16 bases. The CDR3 has 14 residues. Germline V gives CDR1 SGDLS, CDR2 YYNGEE. This CDR3 reads CASSLTNREYGYTF. DNA for the CDR3: TGTGCCAGCAGTTTGACAAACCGGGAGTATGGCTACACCTTC.

This chain connects TRBV19 to TRBJ2-7; D remains ambiguous. The CDR3 is 13 amino acids. Between the trimmed V and J ends, which lost 5 bases and 7 bases, there was a span of 15 bases. Per germline, CDR1 LNHDA and CDR2 SQIVND (reference sequence). The CDR3 DNA is TGTGCCAGTAGTGTCGAATACGGATGGGAGCAGTACTTC. This codes for CASSVEYGWEQYF.

This clonotype appeared a few times. This chain links TRBV7-9 with TRBJ1-5; maybe TRBD1 (5 bases). The CDR3 covers 13 residues. CDR1 is SEHNR, CDR2 FQNEAQ, per germline (reference sequence). This CDR3 is CASAAGLHQPQHF. The DNA of the CDR3 is TGTGCTTCAGCAGCGGGACTCCATCAGCCCCAGCATTTT.

This clonotype has a handful of counts. The V gene is TRBV7-9, the J gene TRBJ2-3, with TRBD2 identical over 8 bases. The V and J ends lost 0 bases and 3 bases, in that order; junction bases with no gene match: 2. Germline V gene sequence: CDR1 SEHNR, CDR2 FQNEAQ (reference sequence). The CDR3 runs to 15 residues. CDR3 protein: CASSLALAVTDTQYF. The CDR3 DNA follows: TGTGCCAGCAGCTTAGCACTAGCGGTGACAGATACGCAGTATTTT.

This clonotype was counted many times. This rearrangement joins TRBV7-6 to TRBJ1-5; unclear D gene. With 7 bases removed from V and 5 bases from J, the gap between germline ends came to 24 bases. The CDR3 length is 17 residues. Germline loops: CDR1 SGHVS, CDR2 FNYEAQ. This chain's CDR3 is CASTYRELTALDQPQHF. CDR3 sequence (DNA): TGTGCCAGCACCTATAGGGAACTCACTGCCCTGGATCAGCCCCAGCATTTT. Drawing the rest from reference TRBV7-6 and TRBJ1-5, the complete variable domain is GAGVSQSPRYKVTKRGQDVALRCDPISGHVSLYWYRQALGQGPEFLTYFNYEAQQDKSGLPNDRFSAERPEGSISTLTIQRTEQRDSAMYRCASTYRELTALDQPQHFGDGTRLSIL.

There are a few counts of this clonotype. The chain has TRBV12-3 or TRBV12-4 and TRBJ1-2, with 9 bases fitting TRBD1. V gave up 6 bases and J gave up 5 bases; unmatched junction bases: 4. The CDR3 has 13 residues. This chain's CDR3 is CASRKGTGYGYTF. DNA for the CDR3: TGTGCCAGCAGAAAAGGGACAGGGTATGGCTACACCTTC.

CDR3 in amino acids: CASSSRGPQLKLEYF. Here the CDR3 DNA reads TGTGCCAGCAGTTCGAGGGGCCCCCAGTTGAAATTAGAGTACTTC. V and J are TRBV6-5 and TRBJ2-7; tentatively, D is TRBD1 or TRBD2 (5 bases each). Between the trimmed V and J ends, which lost 4 bases and 11 bases, there was a span of 24 bases. The germline V gene has CDR1 MNHEY and CDR2 SVGAGI. There are 15 residues in the CDR3.

This clonotype was picked up a small number of times. The chain combines TRBV30 with TRBJ1-2, with 7 bases fitting TRBD1. CDR3 length: 12 residues. Germline V gives CDR1 GTSNPN, CDR2 SVGIG (reference sequence). The trim removed 5 bases at V and 5 bases at J, leaving 5 bases unmatched. The CDR3 bases are TGTGCCTGGGACTCAGGGGGTTATGGCTACACCTTC. This encodes CAWDSGGYGYTF.

The DNA of the CDR3 is TGTGCCAGCCGGTGGGGCCTTGGGGAAAACTATGGCTACACCTTC. Its protein is CASRWGLGENYGYTF. The genes are TRBV5-5 and TRBJ1-2; D perhaps matches TRBD1 (5 bases). Germline V gives CDR1 SGHKS, CDR2 YYEKEE (reference sequence). The V and J ends lost 7 bases and 2 bases respectively, with 18 bases between them. This CDR3 is 15 amino acids long.

The table lists this clonotype with a few counts. The genes are TRBV20-1 and TRBJ2-1; no firm D call. This CDR3 has 12 amino acids. Germline-derived CDR1 and CDR2 are DFQATT and SNEGSKA (reference sequence). V was shortened by 5 bases and J by 5 bases, with 10 bases between the two germline ends. In DNA form, the CDR3 reads TGCAGTGCTTTAGGGCAGAACAATGAGCAGTTCTTC. Its protein product is CSALGQNNEQFF.

The J gene is TRBJ2-3, the V gene TRBV9, with D unresolved. This CDR3 is 15 amino acids long. Germline V gene data show CDR1 as SGDLS and CDR2 as YYNGEE. Trimming pared 2 bases from V and 6 bases from J, leaving 16 bases between. CDR3: CASSVGGGWADTQYF. In DNA form, the CDR3 reads TGTGCCAGCAGCGTTGGTGGCGGTTGGGCGGATACGCAGTATTTT. Drawing the rest from reference TRBV9 and TRBJ2-3, the complete variable domain is DSGVTQTPKHLITATGQRVTLRCSPRSGDLSVYWYQQSLDQGLQFLIQYYNGEERAKGNILERFSAQQFPDLHSELNLSSLELGDSALYFCASSVGGGWADTQYFGPGTRLTVL.

Comments on this clonotype: At one end the junction does not follow the germline gene, possibly because of a read error. The chain joins TRBV24-1 to TRBJ2-1; the match to TRBD1 covers 8 bases. The CDR3 is 21 amino acids. Germline-derived CDR1 and CDR2 are KGHDR and SFDVKD. The CDR3 region has the DNA TGTGGCACCAGTGATTTGCGTCCCCAGGGGGCAAAAGAGTTAACGGACAATGAGCAGTTCTTC. Translated, it gives CGTSDLRPQGAKELTDNEQFF.

CDR3 protein: CASSRRGLGTYEQYF. The CDR3, as DNA: TGTGCCAGCAGCCGGCGGGGCTTGGGGACCTACGAGCAGTACTTC. The rearrangement uses TRBV5-4 and TRBJ2-7, with D maybe TRBD2 (6 bases). Deletions cut 4 bases from V and 2 bases from J, with 16 bases between. Germline values: CDR1 SGHNT, CDR2 YYREEE (reference sequence). The length of the CDR3 is 15 residues.

This clonotype appeared a single time. V is TRBV20-1 and J is TRBJ2-1; TRBD2 matches 9 bases. The V gene end was trimmed by 1 base and the J gene end by 1 base; junction bases not matched to a gene: 5. Germline assignment: CDR1 DFQATT and CDR2 SNEGSKA (reference sequence). The CDR3 is 16 amino acids. The CDR3 DNA reads TGCAGTGCTAGAGTATGGGCGGGAGGGTCCTACAATGAGCAGTTCTTC. Translating it yields CSARVWAGGSYNEQFF.

This clonotype has more than one count but fewer than ten. The chain employs TRBV5-5 and TRBJ2-3, with TRBD2 matching over 7 bases. Germline V lookup: CDR1 SGHKS, CDR2 YYEKEE (reference sequence). This CDR3 is built from 15 residues. The junction had 9 bases not matched to a gene; V was cut back by 2 bases and J by 6 bases. The CDR3 bases are TGTGCCAGCAGCTTTTTATCGGGAGGTCATGATACGCAGTATTTT. Residues: CASSFLSGGHDTQYF.